This TCR beta chain was profiled in a study of OX40 agonist ivuxolimab in advanced cancers. Study conclusions and caveats: Among patients with partial responses at 0.1-3.0 mg/kg, clonal expansion was among the lowest.

A remark on this clone: Its antigen is unknown.

The method was immunoSEQ multiplex PCR; TCRdb's version includes in-frame clones alone and lacks a portion of them. The profile shows fewer than 95,000 clones, under 95% of them singletons. This CDR3 has 14 amino acids. Deletions cut 3 bases from V and 5 bases from J, with 12 bases between. The germline gives CDR1 SGHRS, CDR2 YFSETQ. The sequence came from an adult with an advanced solid tumor such as melanoma, head and neck, liver or kidney cancer. Source: CD4+ or CD8+ T cells sorted from blood, taken in a trial of the OX40 agonist ivuxolimab. This chain links TRBV5-1 with TRBJ2-1; D gene uncertain. CDR3 sequence reads: CASSSLASDNEQFF. The CDR3, as DNA: TGCGCCAGCAGCTCCCTTGCTTCGGACAATGAGCAGTTCTTC.